The 27 T cell receptor beta chains below come from one sample, sequenced in a study of T cell responses to AZD1222 COVID-19 vaccine. Sequencing used immunoSEQ multiplex PCR; TCRdb keeps in-frame clones, though not all of them. The sample consists of roughly 150,000 clones, about 90% of them appearing once. Sequencing was performed on peripheral blood, taken 28 days after the second AZD1222 dose. Source of these receptors: an adult who received the AZD1222 COVID-19 vaccine.

The chain recombines TRBV6-5 with TRBJ2-7; 8 bases line up with TRBD1. From germline, CDR1 is MNHEY and CDR2 SVGAGI. The V and J ends lost 10 bases and 6 bases, in that order; junction bases with no gene match: 11. This CDR3 has 13 amino acids. CDR3 residues: CANSRGRESEQYF. CDR3 in DNA: TGTGCCAACTCCAGGGGGCGAGAAAGCGAGCAGTACTTC.

This clone was observed a single time. This chain joins TRBV11-3 and TRBJ2-3; D remains ambiguous. Germline V gene lookup returns CDR1 SGHNT and CDR2 YENEEA. The germline V and J ends were trimmed by 2 bases and 0 bases, with 15 bases remaining between them. CDR3 size: 17 residues. CDR3 region: CASSLRSGQPSTDTQYF. CDR3 sequence (DNA): TGTGCCAGCAGCTTACGCTCGGGTCAACCGAGCACAGATACGCAGTATTTT.

About this clone: The junction differs from germline at one of its ends, possibly a read error. The chain combines TRBV5-1 with TRBJ2-3, with TRBD2 matching 9 bases. This CDR3 is built from 14 residues. Looked up from germline, CDR1 is SGHRS and CDR2 is YFSETQ. CDR3 loop: CASNLGGRADTQYF. In nucleotides, the CDR3 is TGCGCCAGCAACTTGGGCGGGAGGGCAGATACGCAGTATTTT.

The V call is TRBV27, the J call TRBJ2-3; 9 nucleotides line up with TRBD2. The V segment lost 5 bases and the J segment 0 bases; nucleotides outside the gene matches: 9. The germline gives CDR1 MNHEY, CDR2 SMNVEV (reference sequence). This CDR3 has 17 residues. The CDR3 DNA follows: TGTGCCAGCAGTCCCCCGGTGAGCGGGGGGAGCACAGATACGCAGTATTTT. Amino acid sequence: CASSPPVSGGSTDTQYF.

This clone turned up a few times. The chain couples TRBV5-1 to TRBJ1-1, with unresolved D. Trimming took 1 base from V and 4 from J, leaving 5 bases between them. CDR1 and CDR2 (germline): SGHRS, YFSETQ. The CDR3 covers 12 residues. Here the CDR3 reads CASSLRSTEAFF. The DNA for the CDR3 is TGCGCCAGCAGCTTGCGAAGCACTGAAGCTTTCTTT.

This chain joins TRBV29-1 and TRBJ2-3; 7 bases are a match to TRBD1. J gave up 2 bases and V 4 bases, and 6 bases lay outside the gene matches. The CDR3 runs 14 residues. CDR1 and CDR2 from the germline V gene are SQVTM and ANQGSEA. As DNA, the CDR3 is TGCAGCGTTGCCCCACAGGGGCTCACAGATACGCAGTATTTT. Protein sequence: CSVAPQGLTDTQYF.

This chain connects TRBV15 to TRBJ2-2, with 7 bases that match TRBD1. J was trimmed by 0 bases and V by 9 bases; bases with no gene match: 4. Germline V lookup: CDR1 LNHNV, CDR2 YYDKDF (reference sequence). The CDR3 runs 14 residues. Written as DNA, the CDR3 is TGTGCCACGCGACAGGGACCGAACACCGGGGAGCTGTTTTTT. Its translation is CATRQGPNTGELFF.

This sequence joins TRBV6-5 and TRBJ1-1, with 7 bases matching TRBD1. The CDR3 runs 13 residues. Unmatched junction bases numbered 6, after V lost 6 bases and J lost 5 bases. Germline-derived CDR1 and CDR2 are MNHEY and SVGAGI. The CDR3 here is CASRFTGVTEAFF. DNA of the CDR3: TGTGCCAGCAGATTTACAGGGGTTACTGAAGCTTTCTTT.

The CDR3 DNA reads TGTGCCAGCAGCCGGGACAGGTCCTATGGCTACACCTTC. Translated: CASSRDRSYGYTF. V usage is TRBV6-4 and J usage is TRBJ1-2, with 8 positions matching TRBD1. J gave up 4 bases and V 6 bases, and 4 bases lay outside the gene matches. CDR3 length: 13 residues. From germline, CDR1 is MRHNA and CDR2 SNTAGT.

The V and J genes are TRBV11-3 and TRBJ2-1, with D possibly called TRBD1 or TRBD2 (5 bases each). V shed 1 base and J shed 8 bases, with 9 bases lying between them. This CDR3 comprises 13 residues. From germline, CDR1 is SGHNT and CDR2 YENEEA. The CDR3 nucleotides are TGTGCCAGCAGCTTAGTTTGGGGGTATGAGCAGTTCTTC. Translation gives CASSLVWGYEQFF.

This chain joins TRBV15 and TRBJ1-4, with unresolved D. V lost 1 base, J lost 3 bases, and 9 bases lay in between. The CDR3 is made up of 15 amino acids. Germline values: CDR1 LNHNV, CDR2 YYDKDF (reference sequence). The CDR3 region is CATSRGGVANEKLFF. The CDR3 DNA is TGTGCCACCAGCAGAGGGGGAGTCGCTAATGAAAAACTGTTTTTT.

This chain links TRBV7-8 with TRBJ2-7; D gene uncertain. The CDR3 runs 11 residues. Germline-derived CDR1 and CDR2 are SGHVS and FQNEAQ. Trimming left V 5 bases short and J 7 bases short, with 9 bases between. The CDR3 sequence: CASSLLEEQYF. Here the CDR3 DNA reads TGTGCCAGCAGCCTTCTAGAAGAGCAGTACTTC.

The V call is TRBV6-1, the J call TRBJ1-5, with 8 bases matching TRBD1. CDR1 MNHNS and CDR2 SASEGT come from the germline V gene. After removal of 6 bases from V and 8 bases from J, the junction contained 6 bases not matched to a gene. The CDR3 runs 13 residues. The CDR3 loop reads CASSPRGREPQHF. The DNA for the CDR3 is TGTGCCAGCAGCCCCAGGGGGCGGGAGCCCCAGCATTTT.

CDR3 nucleotide sequence: TGTGCCAGCAGCTTAGGCGGGGAATCTGGTGAGCAGTTCTTC. It specifies CASSLGGESGEQFF. J is TRBJ2-1 and V is TRBV7-3; D is perhaps TRBD2 (6 bases). V was shortened by 2 bases and J by 9 bases, with 14 bases between the two germline ends. The CDR3 spans 14 residues. CDR1 is SGHTA, CDR2 FQGTGA, per germline.

The gene calls are TRBV21-1 and TRBJ2-7; the D segment call TRBD1 is taken from the table without a DNA check. TRBV21-1 is flagged as a pseudogene. The CDR3 contains 16 residues. As DNA, the CDR3 is TGTGCCAGCAGTAGTGGAGGGACAGGGGTTCCAGGGGAGCAGTACTTC. Amino acid sequence: CASSSGGTGVPGEQYF.

The chain combines TRBV7-2 with TRBJ2-7; D is undetermined. Germline V gene data show CDR1 as SGHTA and CDR2 as FQGNSA. Trimming cost V 2 bases and J 6 bases, with 8 bases left between them. The CDR3 is made up of 12 amino acids. The CDR3 loop is CASSLKRLEQYF. Here the CDR3 DNA reads TGTGCCAGCAGCTTAAAACGACTCGAGCAGTACTTC. Supplemented by reference TRBV7-2 and TRBJ2-7, the full variable domain reads GAGVSQSPSNKVTEKGKDVELRCDPISGHTALYWYRQSLGQGLEFLIYFQGNSAPDKSGLPSDRFSAERTGGSVSTLTIQRTQQEDSAVYLCASSLKRLEQYFGPGTRLTVT.

The J gene is TRBJ2-2, the V gene TRBV9; D is undetermined. Germline V CDR1 and CDR2: SGDLS, YYNGEE. The CDR3 covers 15 residues. V was trimmed by 0 bases and J by 8 bases, leaving 14 bases between them. The CDR3 nucleotides are TGTGCCAGCAGCGTAGTGTCCAGGTCGGAGGGGGAGCTGTTTTTT. Translating gives CASSVVSRSEGELFF.

V usage is TRBV27 and J usage is TRBJ2-1; 7 bases fit TRBD2. Trimming took 7 bases from V and 3 from J; bases not matched to a gene: 9. The CDR3 length is 15 residues. Looked up from germline, CDR1 is MNHEY and CDR2 is SMNVEV (reference sequence). The CDR3 DNA reads TGTGCCAGCACTCATGGCCGGGGGGACTACAATGAGCAGTTCTTC. It is translated as CASTHGRGDYNEQFF.

Only one count was recorded for this clone. This sequence joins TRBV6-5 and TRBJ2-4, with D possibly TRBD1 on 6 matching bases. The germline CDR1 and CDR2 sequences are MNHEY and SVGAGI. V was cut by 8 bases and J by 5 bases, with 19 bases left in between. The CDR3 length is 15 residues. CDR3: CASDLTGTPENIQYF. CDR3 nucleotides: TGTGCCAGCGATCTTACCGGGACACCGGAAAACATTCAGTACTTC.

The chain couples TRBV24-1 to TRBJ2-7, with D possibly being TRBD1 or TRBD2 (5 bases each). CDR3 length equals 13 residues. Trimming took 5 bases from V and 3 from J, leaving 10 bases between them. Germline V lookup: CDR1 KGHDR, CDR2 SFDVKD. CDR3 DNA sequence: TGTGCCACCAGTGGGGGGAGCCTCTACGAGCAGTACTTC. Translating it yields CATSGGSLYEQYF.

CDR3: CASSLGLAGAYEQYF. The CDR3 DNA reads TGTGCCAGCAGCCTCGGGCTAGCGGGGGCCTACGAGCAGTACTTC. This chain joins TRBV11-1 and TRBJ2-7; 10 bases match TRBD2. Germline V lookup: CDR1 SGHAT, CDR2 FQDESV (reference sequence). J was trimmed by 2 bases and V by 5 bases; bases with no gene match: 6. This CDR3 spans 15 amino acids.

This clone was seen a single time. The rearrangement joins TRBV30 to TRBJ2-2; 9 nucleotides line up with TRBD1. V lost 2 bases, J lost 7 bases, and 8 bases stayed unmatched. The CDR3 sequence is 15 residues long. Germline V lookup: CDR1 GTSNPN, CDR2 SVGIG (reference sequence). CDR3 in DNA: TGTGCCTGGAGTTCCGGGACAGGGAACGGCGGGGAGCTGTTTTTT. Translating gives CAWSSGTGNGGELFF.

The chain combines TRBV5-1 with TRBJ2-2; 7 nucleotides line up with TRBD1. J was trimmed by 2 bases and V by 4 bases; bases with no gene match: 8. The V gene's germline CDR1 is SGHRS and CDR2 YFSETQ. The CDR3 is 16 amino acids. The CDR3 protein is CASSPRGTVNTGELFF. The DNA for the CDR3 is TGCGCCAGCAGCCCCAGGGGGACAGTTAACACCGGGGAGCTGTTTTTT.

The V call is TRBV30, the J call TRBJ1-4; no reliable D call. Germline V gives CDR1 GTSNPN, CDR2 SVGIG (reference sequence). The V end lost 6 bases, the J end lost 3 bases, and 11 bases lay between the germline ends. This CDR3 is 13 amino acids long. CDR3 sequence reads: CACNGQPNEKLFF. Written as DNA, the CDR3 is TGTGCCTGTAACGGGCAGCCTAATGAAAAACTGTTTTTT.

The rearrangement joins TRBV6-1 to TRBJ1-5, with D possibly matching TRBD1 (5 bases). This CDR3 is 16 amino acids long. V lost 4 bases and J lost 2, with 15 bases in between. CDR1 and CDR2 from the germline V gene are MNHNS and SASEGT. CDR3 amino acids: CASSGPGRGGNQPQHF. The CDR3 DNA follows: TGTGCCAGCAGTGGGCCAGGGAGAGGAGGCAATCAGCCCCAGCATTTT.

This rearrangement joins TRBV5-6 to TRBJ2-5; the D is unclear. This CDR3 has 16 residues. Germline assignment: CDR1 SGHDT and CDR2 YYEEEE. V was pared by 3 bases and J by 5 bases, with 20 bases between. CDR3 nucleotide sequence: TGTGCCAGCAGCTCCGAAGAGGAACCGGGCCGGGAGACCCAGTACTTC. It translates to CASSSEEEPGRETQYF.

The chain recombines TRBV11-3 with TRBJ2-3; 10 nucleotides line up with TRBD2. There are 16 residues in the CDR3. After removal of 1 base from V and 1 base from J, the junction contained 2 bases not matched to a gene. Germline V gives CDR1 SGHNT, CDR2 YENEEA. CDR3 amino acids: CASSLGLAGGTDTQYF. DNA for the CDR3: TGTGCCAGCAGCTTAGGCCTAGCGGGAGGCACAGATACGCAGTATTTT.